This TCR beta chain originates from a study of T-cell reconstitution after alpha-beta-depleted transplantation in children. TCRbeta library preparation incorporated unique molecular identifiers. From the PCR reads, TCRdb called clonotypes with MiXCR, one entry per CDR3 protein. The table lists hundreds of thousands of distinct CDR3 sequences, under 15% of them singletons. V was cut by 4 bases and J by 0 bases, with 14 bases left in between. This CDR3 has 15 amino acids. In germline, CDR1 is SGHRS, CDR2 YFSETQ. J is TRBJ2-7 and V is TRBV5-1; the D gene could be TRBD1 or TRBD2 (5 bases each). The sequenced sample was PBMCs, mostly from graft donor cells, obtained 360 days after TCRalphabeta/CD19-depleted stem cell transplant. This sequence was found in a male patient between 10 and 17 years old who had a stem cell transplant for acute myeloid leukemia, so the T cells may come from the graft donor. CDR3 coding DNA: TGCGCCAGCAGCCCGGGGACGTTGGACTCCTACGAGCAGTACTTC. This encodes CASSPGTLDSYEQYF.